The present entry profiles one TCR beta chain with its context. V shed 4 bases and J shed 4 bases, with 20 bases lying between them. The CDR3 loop spans 17 amino acids. Per the germline V gene, CDR1 is SGHRS and CDR2 is YFSETQ. The data originate from a study of blood T cell repertoires in COVID-19. Background on the study: Samples came from the United States, Italy and Spain, spanning acute and convalescent COVID-19.

Only in-frame clones appear in the TCRdb table, and some are missing; sequencing was by immunoSEQ multiplex PCR. Counted here are about 400,000 clones, around 90% occurring once; the ten biggest clones make up roughly 1.2%. The source material was peripheral blood. This TCR was sampled from a man aged 35 to 55 with acute or convalescent COVID-19. The genes are TRBV5-1 and TRBJ2-2; D is possibly TRBD1 (6 bases). The CDR3 reads CASSHGTTGLSTGELFF. CDR3 nucleotide sequence: TGCGCCAGCAGCCACGGGACAACTGGGCTGAGCACCGGGGAGCTGTTTTTT.